Given below is one TCR beta chain in context. This entry belongs to a study of blood T cell repertoires in COVID-19. Study background: Samples of COVID-19 (acute and convalescent) were obtained from the United States, Italy and Spain. The cDNA or gDNA used as material had been derived from T cells, B-cell-depleted T cells, or PBMCs.

Per the original methods: Amplified reference gene primers provided the basis for estimating nucleated cell counts. The repertoire was sequenced with immunoSEQ multiplex PCR; TCRdb's copy has only in-frame clones and lacks some. V, J and clone size are taken as reported in that table, and D and trimming were inferred from the DNA itself. Here the sample spans hundreds of thousands of clones, roughly 90% being singletons. Living in about two dozen US areas, the participants were between roughly 18 and 90 years of age. Per the germline V gene, CDR1 is MGHRA and CDR2 is YSYEKL. V was cut by 4 bases and J by 4 bases, with 7 bases left in between. The CDR3 is made up of 12 amino acids.

This receptor was identified in a woman aged 30 to 39 who had recovered from COVID-19. Input material: PBMCs or T cells enriched from blood (not recorded which). The chain recombines TRBV4-1 with TRBJ1-2, with unresolved D. This chain's CDR3 is CASSPGLYGYTF. The CDR3 nucleotides read TGCGCCAGCAGCCCGGGTCTCTATGGCTACACCTTC.